This entry lists 25 T cell receptor beta chains sequenced from one sample in a study of blood T cells in healthy people across ages. Alongside a J-beta primer mix, a sample-barcoded 5' primer served in a second PCR lasting about 7 to 11 cycles. Using its own MiXCR run on the 5' RACE reads, TCRdb lists one record per CDR3 protein. In the table there are approximately 820,000 distinct CDR3 sequences, approximately 48% of which are singletons. Input material: blood. The origin of the receptors is a man in his sixties in good health.

This clonotype has more than one count but fewer than ten. The chain joins TRBV14 to TRBJ2-1; D is possibly TRBD1 or TRBD2 (5 bases each). CDR3 size: 14 residues. The germline CDR1 and CDR2 sequences are SGHDN and FVKESK. The V end lost 1 base, the J end lost 6 bases, and 10 bases lay between the germline ends. The CDR3 loop is CASSQVSGSNEQFF. The CDR3 DNA reads TGTGCCAGCAGCCAAGTTTCAGGGAGCAATGAGCAGTTCTTC.

V gene TRBV29-1 combines with J gene TRBJ2-5, with D tentatively TRBD1 or TRBD2 (5 bases each). Deletions cut 6 bases from V and 2 bases from J, with 13 bases between. Germline V lookup: CDR1 SQVTM, CDR2 ANQGSEA. The CDR3 loop spans 13 amino acids. The CDR3 here is CSVHRGAQETQYF. The CDR3 DNA reads as TGCAGCGTCCACCGGGGCGCACAAGAGACCCAGTACTTC.

This clonotype was counted a few times. The chain has TRBV10-3 and TRBJ1-6; D gene unclear. The V gene's germline CDR1 is ENHRY and CDR2 SYGVKD. The CDR3 extends over 11 amino acids. Trimming shortened V by 6 bases and J by 5 bases, and 2 bases separated the two germline ends. In nucleotides, the CDR3 is TGTGCCATCAGCGATAATTCACCCCTCCACTTT. This encodes CAISDNSPLHF.

This clonotype was seen a few times. The chain couples TRBV4-3 to TRBJ1-2; perhaps TRBD1 as D (5 bases). V was cut by 4 bases and J by 8 bases, with 14 bases left in between. Germline V gives CDR1 LGHNA, CDR2 YSLEER. CDR3 length: 13 amino acids. CDR3 nucleotides: TGCGCCAGCAGCCCAGGGTCGGGAGGCGGCTACACCTTC. It yields the protein CASSPGSGGGYTF.

The J gene is TRBJ1-5, the V gene TRBV6-1; D remains ambiguous. Germline V lookup: CDR1 MNHNS, CDR2 SASEGT. The CDR3 sequence is 15 residues long. Trimming removed 0 bases at V and 6 bases at J, with 12 bases between. The chain's CDR3 is CASSEAAGAGQPQHF. Written as DNA, the CDR3 is TGTGCCAGCAGTGAAGCTGCGGGAGCCGGTCAGCCCCAGCATTTT.

V is TRBV11-2 and J is TRBJ2-7, with D maybe TRBD1 (6 bases). The length of the CDR3 is 13 residues. The germline CDR1 and CDR2 sequences are SGHAT and FQNNGV. Trimming took off 5 bases at V and 9 bases at J, with 17 bases between the two ends. The CDR3 nucleotides read TGTGCCAGCAGCCCCGTGGGGACATTCGTGCAGTACTTC. The encoded protein is CASSPVGTFVQYF. The full variable domain, in which reference TRBV11-2 and TRBJ2-7 provide the parts outside the CDR3, is EAGVAQSPRYKIIEKRQSVAFWCNPISGHATLYWYQQILGQGPKLLIQFQNNGVVDDSQLPKDRFSAERLKGVDSTLKIQPAKLEDSAVYLCASSPVGTFVQYFGPGTRLTVT.

This clonotype was recorded a few times. The chain joins TRBV29-1 to TRBJ1-1, with TRBD1 as a possible D gene (5 bases). The CDR3 spans 11 residues. From germline, CDR1 is SQVTM and CDR2 ANQGSEA. V lost 4 bases and J 4 bases, leaving 7 bases between the germline ends. In DNA, the CDR3 is TGCAGCGTTGGAGGGGCCACTGAAGCTTTCTTT. Its translation is CSVGGATEAFF.

The rearrangement joins TRBV6-6 to TRBJ1-4, with 9 positions matching TRBD1. The CDR3 is 15 residues long. Germline trimming cut 0 bases from V and 4 bases from J; bases unmatched to any gene: 0. Germline V CDR1 and CDR2: MNHNY, SVGAGI (reference sequence). In nucleotides, the CDR3 is TGTGCCAGCAGTTACTCGGACAGGGGTAATGAAAAACTGTTTTTT. Translation: CASSYSDRGNEKLFF.

The chain carries TRBV2 and TRBJ2-3; 8 positions agree with TRBD1. The length of the CDR3 is 13 residues. With 7 bases clipped from V and 3 bases from J, the junction kept 3 bases outside the gene matches. CDR1 is SNHLY and CDR2 is FYNNEI in the germline V gene. This CDR3 is CASTWTGTDTQYF. The DNA for the CDR3 is TGTGCCAGCACCTGGACAGGGACAGATACGCAGTATTTT.

The chain has TRBV4-1 and TRBJ2-7; a weak D match, TRBD2 (5 bases). Trimming stripped 0 bases from V and 2 bases from J, with 11 bases between. Germline loops: CDR1 MGHRA, CDR2 YSYEKL. This CDR3 region has 15 residues. CDR3 region: CASSQDFGNPYEQYF. For the CDR3, the DNA is TGCGCCAGCAGCCAAGATTTCGGGAACCCCTACGAGCAGTACTTC.

The chain recombines TRBV2 with TRBJ1-6, with D hard to call. V lost 6 bases, J lost 0 bases, and 12 bases lay in between. Germline-derived CDR1 and CDR2 are SNHLY and FYNNEI. The CDR3 extends over 16 amino acids. CDR3 DNA: TGTGCCAGCAGCCTGGGTCTACTCTCCTATAATTCACCCCTCCACTTT. It codes for CASSLGLLSYNSPLHF.

This rearrangement joins TRBV7-6 to TRBJ1-2; D perhaps matches TRBD1 (5 bases). The V end was cut by 0 bases, the J end by 7 bases, with 12 bases between. The CDR3 is 14 residues long. CDR1 SGHVS and CDR2 FNYEAQ come from the germline V gene. This CDR3 is CASSLAPREGGYTF. CDR3 nucleotides: TGTGCCAGCAGCTTAGCTCCCAGGGAGGGTGGCTACACCTTC.

This clonotype was seen more than once but under ten times. This rearrangement joins TRBV6-1 to TRBJ2-5; the match to TRBD1 covers 8 bases. The V gene's germline CDR1 is MNHNS and CDR2 SASEGT. The CDR3 consists of 16 residues. Trimming took 4 bases from V and 5 from J; bases not matched to a gene: 12. In DNA, the CDR3 is TGTGCCAGCAGTGCCAAGACAGGGGTCTCGAGGGAGACCCAGTACTTC. This encodes CASSAKTGVSRETQYF.

This clonotype was picked up many times. The chain carries TRBV4-1 and TRBJ1-6, with no clear D. The germline V and J ends were trimmed by 1 base and 8 bases, with 12 bases remaining between them. The CDR3 runs to 15 residues. The germline V gene has CDR1 MGHRA and CDR2 YSYEKL. In DNA form, the CDR3 reads TGCGCCAGCAGCCAAGGACGGTTCGGGGATTCACCCCTCCACTTT. It yields the protein CASSQGRFGDSPLHF.

In its sample, this clonotype was seen a few times. The rearrangement links TRBV7-2 to TRBJ1-2, with 11 bases lining up with TRBD1. The ends lost 4 bases at V and 4 bases at J; junction bases unmatched: 5. This CDR3 is 15 amino acids long. The germline V gene encodes CDR1 SGHTA and CDR2 FQGNSA. The CDR3 sequence: CASSSRTGGFYGYTF. DNA of the CDR3: TGTGCCAGCAGCTCCAGGACAGGGGGCTTCTATGGCTACACCTTC.

This chain joins TRBV2 and TRBJ1-4, with 8 bases that match TRBD1. Trimming took 10 bases from V and 0 from J; bases not matched to a gene: 7. The CDR3 length is 15 residues. Germline-derived CDR1 and CDR2 are SNHLY and FYNNEI. CDR3 in amino acids: CATMDRAATNEKLFF. The CDR3 DNA reads as TGTGCCACCATGGACAGGGCTGCAACTAATGAAAAACTGTTTTTT.

The chain carries TRBV2 and TRBJ1-4; D gene ambiguous. Trimming left V 6 bases short and J 3 bases short, with 14 bases between. The germline V gene has CDR1 SNHLY and CDR2 FYNNEI. This CDR3 contains 15 residues. The CDR3 DNA is TGTGCCAGCAGCTTGGGGAACGGAGCTAATGAAAAACTGTTTTTT. Protein product: CASSLGNGANEKLFF.

This clonotype is a singleton in its sample. This sequence joins TRBV30 and TRBJ1-1; D not resolved. V was shortened by 4 bases and J by 2 bases, with 14 bases between the two germline ends. Germline lookup yields CDR1 GTSNPN and CDR2 SVGIG (reference sequence). The CDR3 has 14 residues. The CDR3 loop is CAWIVPGINTEAFF. CDR3 nucleotide sequence: TGTGCCTGGATAGTGCCGGGAATTAACACTGAAGCTTTCTTT.

The rearrangement links TRBV7-2 to TRBJ2-1, with TRBD2 matching 9 bases. V lost 3 bases and J lost 3; bases outside the gene matches: 3. From germline, CDR1 is SGHTA and CDR2 FQGNSA. This CDR3 contains 15 residues. The CDR3 loop reads CASSFERGDYNEQFF. CDR3 nucleotides: TGTGCCAGCAGCTTTGAGCGGGGGGACTACAATGAGCAGTTCTTC.

This clonotype was counted a few times. The chain is built from TRBV20-1 and TRBJ2-7; the D call may be TRBD1 or TRBD2 (6 bases each). The length of the CDR3 is 13 residues. The germline V and J ends were trimmed by 6 bases and 3 bases, with 15 bases remaining between them. Looked up from germline, CDR1 is DFQATT and CDR2 is SNEGSKA (reference sequence). As DNA, the CDR3 is TGCAGTGCCCAAGGGGGGACCTTCTACGAGCAGTACTTC. It specifies CSAQGGTFYEQYF.

J is TRBJ1-4 and V is TRBV6-6; D call uncertain. The length of the CDR3 is 13 residues. V was shortened by 0 bases and J by 7 bases, with 6 bases between the two germline ends. Germline loops: CDR1 MNHNY, CDR2 SVGAGI (reference sequence). This CDR3 is CASSYSSSEKLFF. CDR3 nucleotide sequence: TGTGCCAGCAGTTACTCGAGTAGTGAAAAACTGTTTTTT.

The chain uses TRBV24-1 and TRBJ2-3; D not resolved. The germline V gene encodes CDR1 KGHDR and CDR2 SFDVKD. This CDR3 has 13 amino acids. V lost 5 bases and J 2 bases, leaving 7 bases between the germline ends. The CDR3 nucleotides read TGTGCCACCAGTGGGGCGCTCACAGATACGCAGTATTTT. Translating gives CATSGALTDTQYF.

V usage is TRBV4-3 and J usage is TRBJ1-1; the D gene is possibly TRBD1 (6 bases). Per the germline V gene, CDR1 is LGHNA and CDR2 is YSLEER. This CDR3 is 14 amino acids long. V lost 1 base, J lost 3 bases, and 9 bases lay in between. CDR3 region: CASSQADRYTEAFF. DNA of the CDR3: TGCGCCAGCAGCCAAGCCGACAGGTACACTGAAGCTTTCTTT.

In regard to this clonotype: A much more abundant neighbour one base away suggests this may be a read error. The chain is built from TRBV29-1 and TRBJ2-7; D tentatively fits TRBD1 or TRBD2 (5 bases each). CDR3 size: 13 residues. Germline assignment: CDR1 SQVTM and CDR2 ANQGSEA. CDR3 amino acids: CSARDGNSYGQYF. The CDR3 nucleotides read TGCAGCGCCCGGGACGGAAACTCCTACGGGCAGTACTTC.

This clonotype was recorded a few times. J is TRBJ2-5 and V is TRBV20-1, with D possibly being TRBD2 (5 bases). CDR1 DFQATT and CDR2 SNEGSKA come from the germline V gene (reference sequence). This CDR3 contains 13 residues. Trimming took off 6 bases at V and 2 bases at J, with 13 bases between the two ends. The CDR3 nucleotides are TGCAGTGCCAGAAGCGGAAAACAAGAGACCCAGTACTTC. This encodes CSARSGKQETQYF.